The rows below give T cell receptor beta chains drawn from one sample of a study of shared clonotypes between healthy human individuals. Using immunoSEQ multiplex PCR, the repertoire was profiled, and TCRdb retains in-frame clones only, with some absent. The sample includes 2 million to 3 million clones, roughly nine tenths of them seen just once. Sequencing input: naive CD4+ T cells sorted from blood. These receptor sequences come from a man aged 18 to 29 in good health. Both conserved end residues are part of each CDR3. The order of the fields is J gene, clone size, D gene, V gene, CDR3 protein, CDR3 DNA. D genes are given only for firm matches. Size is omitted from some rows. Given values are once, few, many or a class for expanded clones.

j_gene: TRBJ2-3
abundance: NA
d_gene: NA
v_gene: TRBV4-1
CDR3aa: CASSRSPGWGPDTQYF
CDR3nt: TGCGCCAGCAGCCGATCGCCCGGTTGGGGCCCAGATACGCAGTATTTT

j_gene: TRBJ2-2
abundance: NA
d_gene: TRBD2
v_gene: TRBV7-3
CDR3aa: CASSPAGDLTGELFF
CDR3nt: TGTGCCAGCAGCCCAGCGGGGGATCTCACCGGGGAGCTGTTTTTT

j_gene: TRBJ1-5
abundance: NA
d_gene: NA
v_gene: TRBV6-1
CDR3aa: CASSNQPQHF
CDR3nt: TGTGCCAGCAGCAATCAGCCCCAGCATTTT

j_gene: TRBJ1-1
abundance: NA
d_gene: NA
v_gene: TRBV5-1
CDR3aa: CASSPGRGVTEAFF
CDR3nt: TGCGCCAGCAGTCCCGGGCGAGGGGTCACTGAAGCTTTCTTT

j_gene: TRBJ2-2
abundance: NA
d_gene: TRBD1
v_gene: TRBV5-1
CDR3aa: CASSLEGQGGTGELFF
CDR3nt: TGCGCCAGCAGCTTGGAGGGACAGGGCGGCACCGGGGAGCTGTTTTTT

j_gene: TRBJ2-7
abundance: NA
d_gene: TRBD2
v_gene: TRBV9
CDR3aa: CASSVGLAGVDDEQYF
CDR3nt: TGTGCCAGCAGCGTAGGGCTAGCGGGAGTCGATGACGAGCAGTACTTC

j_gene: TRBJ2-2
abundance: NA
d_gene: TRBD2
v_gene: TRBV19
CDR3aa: CASRRLAGGPGGELFF
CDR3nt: TGTGCCAGTAGACGACTAGCGGGAGGGCCAGGCGGGGAGCTGTTTTTT

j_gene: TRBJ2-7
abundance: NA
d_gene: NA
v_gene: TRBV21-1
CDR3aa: CASSNRFKKGPHRYEQYF
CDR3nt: TGTGCCAGCAGCAACAGGTTTAAAAAAGGCCCCCATCGGTACGAGCAGTACTTC

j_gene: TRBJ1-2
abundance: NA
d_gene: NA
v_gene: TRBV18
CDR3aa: CASSPPRERDGYTF
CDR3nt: TGTGCCAGCTCACCTCCACGGGAAAGGGACGGCTACACCTTC

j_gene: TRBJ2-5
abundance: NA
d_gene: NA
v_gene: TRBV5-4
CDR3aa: CASSSLAGAQETQYF
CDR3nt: TGTGCCAGCAGCTCCCTTGCGGGGGCGCAAGAGACCCAGTACTTC

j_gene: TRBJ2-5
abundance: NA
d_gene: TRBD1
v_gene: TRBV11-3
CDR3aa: CASSLQGAGDETQYF
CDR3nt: TGTGCCAGCAGCTTGCAGGGGGCCGGCGATGAGACCCAGTACTTC

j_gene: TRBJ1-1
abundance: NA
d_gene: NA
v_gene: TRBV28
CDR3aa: CASSWGWQTMNTEAFF
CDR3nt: TGTGCCAGCAGTTGGGGGTGGCAGACCATGAACACTGAAGCTTTCTTT

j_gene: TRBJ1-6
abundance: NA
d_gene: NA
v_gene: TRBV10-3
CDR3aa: CAISVGQGGDSPLHF
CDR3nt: TGTGCCATCAGTGTTGGTCAGGGTGGTGATTCACCCCTCCACTTT

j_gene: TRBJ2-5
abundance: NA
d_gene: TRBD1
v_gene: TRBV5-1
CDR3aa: CASSWGQGRKETQYF
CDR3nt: TGCGCCAGCAGCTGGGGACAGGGTAGAAAAGAGACCCAGTACTTC

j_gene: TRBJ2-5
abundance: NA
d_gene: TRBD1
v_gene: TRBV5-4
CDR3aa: CASSKTGGVETQYF
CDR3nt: TGTGCCAGCAGCAAGACAGGGGGCGTCGAGACCCAGTACTTC

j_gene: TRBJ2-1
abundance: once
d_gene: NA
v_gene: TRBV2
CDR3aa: CASRYSLAEQFF
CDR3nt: TGTGCCAGCAGATATTCCCTAGCAGAGCAGTTCTTC